This TCR beta chain came from a study of patients and donors after allogeneic stem cell transplantation (dated by TCRdb to 2020 to 2021). Library creation used RT-PCR. Sequencing instrument: NextSeq 550. TCRdb passed the public sequencing reads through fastp at Q25 and MiXCR, retaining productive beta sequences. For every CDR3 protein sequence, its rows merge into one entry that carries the most common genes and DNA. This sample has about 25,000 distinct CDR3 sequences in its table, and about 8% of those were observed once. Approximately 48% of the sample lies in the top ten. This clonotype was seen repeatedly, ten times or more. The clone's antigen remains unknown. No qualities accompany the bases; no much larger clone lies one base away. The junction carries 10 bases between V and J, which are trimmed by 3 bases and 0 bases respectively. Including cysteine and phenylalanine, the CDR3 has 14 amino acids. The DNA shown is the 42-base CDR3, in frame from base 1. CDR1 DFQATT and CDR2 SNEGSKA are derived from the germline V gene (reference sequence).

The receptor was derived from a human donor who was either an allogeneic HSCT recipient or a stem cell or donor lymphocyte infusion donor (not recorded which). It is not recorded whose cells these are; they may come from a transplant donor. The V and J genes are TRBV20-1 and TRBJ2-3; the D segment might be TRBD1 or TRBD2, since each matches 5 bases. The sample taken for sequencing was blood, either unsorted or a sorted T cell fraction (not recorded which). The CDR3 has the sequence CSASPGASTDTQYF. The DNA is as follows: TGCAGTGCTAGTCCCGGGGCTAGCACAGATACGCAGTATTTT.